This T cell receptor (beta chain) stems from a study of blood T cell repertoires in COVID-19. Study summary: Italy, Spain and the United States were the sources of the convalescent and acute COVID-19 samples. The analysed material was cDNA or gDNA that came from T cells, B-cell-depleted T cells, or PBMCs.

The authors' processing: Amplification of reference gene primers was used by the study to estimate nucleated cell counts. TCRdb's copy holds only in-frame clones and misses some; the assay was immunoSEQ multiplex PCR. V, J and clone size were drawn from that table, and D and trimming were deduced from the DNA. Of roughly 100,000 clones in the sample, 80% to 90% were seen once. Sequenced material: peripheral blood. The sequence was collected from a woman between 55 and 75 years old with acute or convalescent COVID-19.

The CDR3 coding sequence is TGTGCCAGCAGCCAAGACGGGACTAGTGTCAATGAGCAGTTCTTC. It yields the protein CASSQDGTSVNEQFF. V gene TRBV14 combines with J gene TRBJ2-1; TRBD2 matches 8 bases. V was pared by 0 bases and J by 6 bases, with 4 bases of the junction left unmatched. The CDR3 runs 15 residues. Germline V gene data show CDR1 as SGHDN and CDR2 as FVKESK. The whole variable domain, remainder taken from reference TRBV14 and TRBJ2-1, is EAGVTQFPSHSVIEKGQTVTLRCDPISGHDNLYWYRRVMGKEIKFLLHFVKESKQDESGMPNNRFLAERTGGTYSTLKVQPAELEDSGVYFCASSQDGTSVNEQFFGPGTRLTVL.